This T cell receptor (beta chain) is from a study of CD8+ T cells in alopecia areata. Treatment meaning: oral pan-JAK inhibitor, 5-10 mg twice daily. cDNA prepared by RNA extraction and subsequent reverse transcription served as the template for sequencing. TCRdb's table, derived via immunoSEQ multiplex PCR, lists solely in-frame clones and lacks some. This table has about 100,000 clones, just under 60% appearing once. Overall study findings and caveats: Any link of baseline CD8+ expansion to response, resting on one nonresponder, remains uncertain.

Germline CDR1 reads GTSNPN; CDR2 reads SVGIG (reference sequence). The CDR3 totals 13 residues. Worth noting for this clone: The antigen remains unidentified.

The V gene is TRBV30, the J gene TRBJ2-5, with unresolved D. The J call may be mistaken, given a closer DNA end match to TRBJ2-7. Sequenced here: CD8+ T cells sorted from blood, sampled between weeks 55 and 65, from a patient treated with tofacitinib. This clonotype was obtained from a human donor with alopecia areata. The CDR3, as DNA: TGTGCCTGGAGAGGAGACGGCTCCTACGAGCAGTACTTC. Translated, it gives CAWRGDGSYEQYF.